These 20 T cell receptor beta chains originate from one sample sequenced in a study of cytomegalovirus exposure and HLA in healthy donors. The PCR ran on 60 Vbeta and 13 Jbeta primers. Method: immunoSEQ multiplex PCR; TCRdb's copy keeps in-frame clones and lacks some. This table has approximately 130,000 clones, around 77% appearing once. Sequencing was performed on PBMCs. The receptors shown here come from a man in his fifties in good health and CMV-seronegative.

CDR3 sequence reads: CASSQGVSEISYEQYF. The DNA of the CDR3 is TGTGCCAGCAGCCAAGGGGTGTCGGAGATCTCCTACGAGCAGTACTTC. The genes are TRBV4-2 and TRBJ2-7; D gene uncertain. The CDR3 has 16 residues. V was cut by 1 base and J by 0 bases, with 13 bases left in between. Per the germline V gene, CDR1 is LGHNA and CDR2 is YNFKEQ.

This clone appeared a few times. The gene calls are TRBV5-1 and TRBJ1-2, with a weak D call TRBD1 (6 bases). Germline CDR1 reads SGHRS; CDR2 reads YFSETQ. The V end lost 0 bases, the J end lost 6 bases, and 15 bases lay between the germline ends. The CDR3 runs to 15 residues. Here the CDR3 reads CASSLGLGPGDGYTF. The CDR3 region has the DNA TGCGCCAGCAGCTTGGGTCTTGGGCCAGGGGATGGCTACACCTTC. The complete variable domain, with remaining parts taken from reference TRBV5-1 and TRBJ1-2, reads KAGVTQTPRYLIKTRGQQVTLSCSPISGHRSVSWYQQTPGQGLQFLFEYFSETQRNKGNFPGRFSGRQFSNSRSEMNVSTLELGDSALYLCASSLGLGPGDGYTFGSGTRLTVV.

The V and J genes are TRBV28 and TRBJ1-2, with 11 bases fitting TRBD1. The CDR3 sequence is 17 residues long. Unmatched junction bases numbered 13, after V lost 5 bases and J lost 5 bases. The germline V gene has CDR1 MDHEN and CDR2 SYDVKM. The CDR3 is CASSTSGTGGYEYGYTF. The CDR3 DNA follows: TGTGCCAGCAGTACATCCGGGACAGGGGGTTATGAGTATGGCTACACCTTC.

The V gene is TRBV15, the J gene TRBJ2-4, with TRBD1 as a possible D gene (5 bases). Germline V gene sequence: CDR1 LNHNV, CDR2 YYDKDF (reference sequence). V was clipped by 3 bases and J by 0 bases, with 27 bases between them. The CDR3 totals 21 residues. The CDR3 here is CATSRVDTIPALPKAKNIQYF. In DNA, the CDR3 is TGTGCCACCAGCAGGGTGGACACCATCCCGGCCCTTCCCAAAGCCAAAAACATTCAGTACTTC.

For this clone: Other nucleotide sequences from this sample produce the same CDR3. DNA of the CDR3: TGTGCCAGCGAACTAGCGGGAGGCCTGAGTACGCAGTATTTT. It codes for CASELAGGLSTQYF. The chain combines TRBV19 with TRBJ2-3, with 12 bases aligning to TRBD2. This CDR3 contains 14 residues. CDR1 LNHDA and CDR2 SQIVND come from the germline V gene (reference sequence). The ends lost 9 bases at V and 8 bases at J; junction bases unmatched: 9.

The chain employs TRBV19 and TRBJ2-5, with 8 positions matching TRBD1. V was clipped by 4 bases and J by 5 bases; unmatched bases: 6. In germline, CDR1 is LNHDA, CDR2 SQIVND (reference sequence). The CDR3 totals 14 residues. As DNA, the CDR3 is TGTGCCAGTAGTAGGGGCAGGGGGCAGGAGACCCAGTACTTC. Amino acid sequence: CASSRGRGQETQYF.

The chain employs TRBV2 and TRBJ1-1, with D possibly being TRBD1 (5 bases). This CDR3 region has 12 residues. Germline CDR1 SNHLY, CDR2 FYNNEI. Trimming cost V 2 bases and J 11 bases, with 12 bases left between them. The CDR3, as DNA: TGTGCCAGCAGTGAATCAGGGAGGGAGGCTTTCTTT. Protein product: CASSESGREAFF.

The chain carries TRBV7-3 and TRBJ2-1, with 7 bases matching TRBD2. J gave up 0 bases and V 5 bases, and 4 bases lay outside the gene matches. There are 15 residues in the CDR3. Germline lookup yields CDR1 SGHTA and CDR2 FQGTGA. The CDR3, as DNA: TGTGCCAGCAGCCTGAGCGGGACCTCCTACAATGAGCAGTTCTTC. It encodes CASSLSGTSYNEQFF.

A few counts support this clone. J is TRBJ2-7 and V is TRBV15, with TRBD1 as a possible D gene (5 bases). The germline V and J ends were trimmed by 1 base and 4 bases, with 8 bases remaining between them. Germline V gene lookup returns CDR1 LNHNV and CDR2 YYDKDF (reference sequence). This CDR3 region has 13 residues. In DNA form, the CDR3 reads TGTGCCACCAGCAGAGTTGGGGCGTACGAGCAGTACTTC. Amino acid sequence: CATSRVGAYEQYF.

The rearrangement links TRBV5-1 to TRBJ1-1; D call uncertain. This CDR3 region has 13 residues. Trimming removed 0 bases from V and 2 bases from J, with 5 bases in between. Germline assignment: CDR1 SGHRS and CDR2 YFSETQ. The CDR3 reads CASSLGDNTEAFF. The DNA of the CDR3 is TGCGCCAGCAGCTTGGGAGATAACACTGAAGCTTTCTTT. The full variable domain, completed using reference TRBV5-1 and TRBJ1-1, is KAGVTQTPRYLIKTRGQQVTLSCSPISGHRSVSWYQQTPGQGLQFLFEYFSETQRNKGNFPGRFSGRQFSNSRSEMNVSTLELGDSALYLCASSLGDNTEAFFGQGTRLTVV.

The V and J genes are TRBV13 and TRBJ2-5; TRBD1 agrees at 12 bases. V gave up 2 bases and J gave up 5 bases; unmatched junction bases: 3. The CDR3 consists of 15 residues. Germline V gene lookup returns CDR1 PRHDT and CDR2 FYEKMQ (reference sequence). In DNA form, the CDR3 reads TGTGCCAGCAGCTTAAGGGACAGGGGGCATGAGACCCAGTACTTC. Protein sequence: CASSLRDRGHETQYF.

To note about this clone: An end of the junction does not agree with germline; a read error may underlie this. The V gene is TRBV4-3, the J gene TRBJ2-7; D may be TRBD1 (5 bases). The CDR3 length is 13 residues. Germline values: CDR1 LGHNA, CDR2 YSLEER. The CDR3 region has the DNA TGCGCCAGCAGCCAAGATTGGGGCTACGGGCAGTACTTC. Amino acid sequence: CASSQDWGYGQYF.

The gene calls are TRBV25-1 and TRBJ2-3, with 7 bases identical to TRBD2. Trimming at V came to 4 bases and at J to 0 bases, leaving 7 bases not matched to a gene. The germline V gene encodes CDR1 MGHDK and CDR2 SYGVNS. This CDR3 region has 16 residues. The CDR3 loop reads CASSGGWGGSTDTQYF. The CDR3 region has the DNA TGTGCCAGCAGTGGAGGGTGGGGGGGTAGCACAGATACGCAGTATTTT.

This rearrangement joins TRBV6-6 to TRBJ1-5; weak D call: TRBD1 (6 bases). Deletions cut 6 bases from V and 8 bases from J, with 11 bases between. Germline V gives CDR1 MNHNY, CDR2 SVGAGI (reference sequence). CDR3 length equals 12 residues. The CDR3 here is CASRSHREPQHF. The CDR3 nucleotides are TGTGCCAGCAGGAGCCACAGGGAGCCCCAGCATTTT.

The chain is built from TRBV18 and TRBJ2-1; 8 positions match TRBD2. The CDR3 sequence is 17 residues long. The V gene's germline CDR1 is KGHSH and CDR2 LQKENI. Trimming removed 1 base from V and 1 base from J; junction bases left unmatched: 6. CDR3 nucleotides: TGTGCCAGCTCACCACAACGAGCGGGAGTGTCCTACAATGAGCAGTTCTTC. This gives the protein CASSPQRAGVSYNEQFF.

This chain links TRBV9 with TRBJ2-3, with TRBD2 matching over 7 bases. After removal of 3 bases from V and 1 base from J, the junction contained 2 bases not matched to a gene. The CDR3 is 14 residues long. From germline, CDR1 is SGDLS and CDR2 YYNGEE. This CDR3 is CASSASGRTDTQYF. CDR3 DNA: TGTGCCAGCAGCGCTAGCGGTCGCACAGATACGCAGTATTTT.

This sequence joins TRBV4-2 and TRBJ1-4; a possible D gene is TRBD1 (5 bases). The CDR3 is 16 amino acids. V was shortened by 0 bases and J by 4 bases, with 12 bases between the two germline ends. Per the germline V gene, CDR1 is LGHNA and CDR2 is YNFKEQ. DNA of the CDR3: TGTGCCAGCAGCCAAGATTCGACAGACGGTAATGAAAAACTGTTTTTT. Translation: CASSQDSTDGNEKLFF.

The chain uses TRBV5-1 and TRBJ2-1; D is uncertain. The germline V and J ends were trimmed by 0 bases and 1 base, with 5 bases remaining between them. Germline assignment: CDR1 SGHRS and CDR2 YFSETQ. The CDR3 totals 14 residues. The DNA for the CDR3 is TGCGCCAGCAGCTTGGGCGGTTCCTACAATGAGCAGTTCTTC. Encoded protein: CASSLGGSYNEQFF.

The chain employs TRBV28 and TRBJ1-4, with D tentatively TRBD1 (6 bases). V lost 4 bases and J 8 bases, leaving 17 bases between the germline ends. The germline V gene has CDR1 MDHEN and CDR2 SYDVKM. The length of the CDR3 is 15 residues. Here the CDR3 reads CASSSPGTLKEKLFF. The DNA of the CDR3 is TGTGCCAGCAGTTCTCCCGGGACACTAAAGGAAAAACTGTTTTTT.

This clone was counted a few times. This chain connects TRBV6-6 to TRBJ2-3, with 7 nucleotides matching TRBD1. After removal of 5 bases from V and 2 bases from J, the junction contained 7 bases not matched to a gene. The germline gives CDR1 MNHNY, CDR2 SVGAGI (reference sequence). This CDR3 is 15 amino acids long. The CDR3 nucleotides are TGTGCCAGCAGTAACACAGGGGACCACACAGATACGCAGTATTTT. The encoded protein is CASSNTGDHTDTQYF.